The 10 T cell receptor beta chains in this list originate from one sample, sequenced in a study of cytomegalovirus exposure and HLA in healthy donors. Researchers ran the PCR with 60 Vbeta and 13 Jbeta primers. Profiled with immunoSEQ multiplex PCR; TCRdb holds only in-frame clones, not every one. The top ten clones hold around 2% of a sample with fewer than 250,000 clones, 60% to 80% of them seen once. Specimen: PBMCs. The receptors were sampled from a man aged 18 to 29 in good health and CMV-seronegative.

The V gene is TRBV6-5, the J gene TRBJ1-4; D is undetermined. V was cut by 0 bases and J by 7 bases, with 9 bases left in between. Germline V CDR1 and CDR2: MNHEY, SVGAGI. The length of the CDR3 is 14 residues. For the CDR3, the DNA is TGTGCCAGCAGTTACTCTACGAGGGCTGAAAAACTGTTTTTT. Its protein product is CASSYSTRAEKLFF.

The V call is TRBV6-5, the J call TRBJ2-2; 8 nucleotides line up with TRBD1. Trimming cost V 5 bases and J 7 bases; bases outside gene matches: 9. The germline gives CDR1 MNHEY, CDR2 SVGAGI. This CDR3 has 15 residues. The CDR3 sequence is CASSGLRGRDGELFF. DNA for the CDR3: TGTGCCAGCAGTGGCCTCAGGGGGCGCGACGGGGAGCTGTTTTTT.

The CDR3 sequence: CATTSGVGYGYTF. The CDR3 DNA sequence: TGTGCCACCACGTCGGGGGTTGGCTATGGCTACACCTTC. The chain recombines TRBV6-6 with TRBJ1-2; TRBD1 is a possible D gene (5 bases). From germline, CDR1 is MNHNY and CDR2 SVGAGI (reference sequence). The CDR3 is 13 amino acids. Between the trimmed V and J ends, which lost 10 bases and 4 bases, there was a span of 16 bases.

This clone was counted once. CDR3 in DNA: TGTGCCAGCAGCCCGACCGGGACTAGCATCTACAATGAGCAGTTCTTC. It yields the protein CASSPTGTSIYNEQFF. This rearrangement joins TRBV5-4 to TRBJ2-1, with TRBD2 matching 9 bases. Germline CDR1 reads SGHNT; CDR2 reads YYREEE (reference sequence). This CDR3 region has 16 residues. J gave up 3 bases and V 4 bases, and 8 bases lay outside the gene matches.

The chain recombines TRBV27 with TRBJ1-4; TRBD1 aligns across 10 bases. Losses at the gene ends were 2 bases for V and 0 bases for J; bases not matched to a gene: 3. The CDR3 length is 17 residues. CDR1 is MNHEY and CDR2 is SMNVEV in the germline V gene (reference sequence). The CDR3 region has the DNA TGTGCCAGCAGTTTACTGGGACAGGGGACAACTAATGAAAAACTGTTTTTT. Translated: CASSLLGQGTTNEKLFF.

This clone was seen a handful of times. The DNA for the CDR3 is TGTGCCAGTAGTATCCAGACAGCCGGCTCCTACAATGAGCAGTTCTTC. It codes for CASSIQTAGSYNEQFF. The chain couples TRBV19 to TRBJ2-1, with D perhaps TRBD1 (5 bases). This CDR3 region has 16 residues. Trimming pared 3 bases from V and 0 bases from J, leaving 12 bases between. Germline CDR1 is LNHDA and CDR2 is SQIVND (reference sequence).

This rearrangement joins TRBV19 to TRBJ2-5; D is undetermined. The V and J ends lost 3 bases and 0 bases respectively, with 5 bases between them. Looked up from germline, CDR1 is LNHDA and CDR2 is SQIVND (reference sequence). The CDR3 totals 13 residues. The CDR3 is CASSMHYQETQYF. DNA for the CDR3: TGTGCCAGTAGTATGCACTACCAAGAGACCCAGTACTTC. The whole variable domain, filled in from reference TRBV19 and TRBJ2-5, reads DGGITQSPKYLFRKEGQNVTLSCEQNLNHDAMYWYRQDPGQGLRLIYYSQIVNDFQKGDIAEGYSVSREKKESFPLTVTSAQKNPTAFYLCASSMHYQETQYFGPGTRLLVL.

A few counts support this clone. The chain couples TRBV27 to TRBJ2-3, with 8 bases lining up with TRBD1. The CDR3 is made up of 16 amino acids. V was clipped by 2 bases and J by 0 bases; unmatched bases: 4. In germline, CDR1 is MNHEY, CDR2 SMNVEV (reference sequence). CDR3 amino acids: CASSLTRQGSTDTQYF. Here the CDR3 DNA reads TGTGCCAGCAGTTTAACCCGACAGGGGAGCACAGATACGCAGTATTTT.

The CDR3 DNA follows: TGTGCCAGCACCCGAGCGGCCGGACAGGGTGGCCCTGAAGCTTTCTTT. This codes for CASTRAAGQGGPEAFF. This rearrangement joins TRBV9 to TRBJ1-1; 8 bases map to TRBD1. The CDR3 has 16 residues. Germline V gives CDR1 SGDLS, CDR2 YYNGEE. Trimming at V came to 6 bases and at J to 6 bases, leaving 16 bases not matched to a gene.

This clone has just a few counts. The genes are TRBV5-6 and TRBJ1-1; perhaps TRBD1 as D (5 bases). CDR3 length: 12 amino acids. The germline gives CDR1 SGHDT, CDR2 YYEEEE. V was cut by 7 bases and J by 8 bases, with 15 bases left in between. The CDR3 DNA reads as TGTGCCAGCTTAGGCGAGAACAGGGAAGCTTTCTTT. As protein: CASLGENREAFF.